These 27 T cell receptor beta chains share one sample of origin, sequenced in a study of blood T cell repertoires in COVID-19 (dated by TCRdb to between 2020 and 2021). Library prep was done by the immunoSEQ multiplex PCR assay. Sourced from immuneACCESS, this table was stored by TCRdb with only in-frame sequences that have V and J called. A share of the clones is absent; for the studies checked, an unresolved V gene accounts for under half, and the remainder has no known explanation. Counted in this sample were a few hundred thousand clones; around nine tenths of them appeared once. The biggest ten clones account for approximately 6.8% of the sample. Specimen: peripheral blood. These receptor sequences come from a woman between 65 and 79 years old with active or convalescent COVID-19.

The J gene is TRBJ1-6, the V gene TRBV6-2 or TRBV6-3; D is perhaps TRBD1 (5 bases). CDR3 length equals 16 residues. The V gene's germline CDR1 is MNHEY and CDR2 SVGEGT. The germline V and J ends were trimmed by 4 bases and 5 bases, with 15 bases remaining between them. CDR3 protein: CASSSQGFTDNSPLHF. As DNA, the CDR3 is TGTGCCAGCAGTTCGCAGGGATTCACGGATAATTCACCCCTCCACTTT.

This clone has a single count. The V and J genes are TRBV6-2 or TRBV6-3 and TRBJ1-5; 7 bases fit TRBD1. V was clipped by 5 bases and J by 1 base; unmatched bases: 2. CDR3 size: 14 residues. Germline V gives CDR1 MNHEY, CDR2 SVGEGT. CDR3 amino acids: CASSTTGSNQPQHF. In DNA, the CDR3 is TGTGCCAGCAGTACGACAGGGAGCAATCAGCCCCAGCATTTT.

This clone was seen a few times. CDR3: CASSLRVLSGNTIYF. CDR3 bases: TGTGCCAGCAGCCTCAGGGTTTTATCTGGAAACACCATATATTTT. This rearrangement joins TRBV6-6 to TRBJ1-3; D is perhaps TRBD1 (5 bases). Germline V gives CDR1 MNHNY, CDR2 SVGAGI (reference sequence). V shed 6 bases and J shed 1 base, with 13 bases lying between them. This CDR3 is 15 amino acids long.

V and J are TRBV5-1 and TRBJ2-3, with TRBD2 as a possible D gene (5 bases). V was cut by 0 bases and J by 3 bases, with 11 bases left in between. Germline V lookup: CDR1 SGHRS, CDR2 YFSETQ. CDR3 length equals 15 residues. The DNA for the CDR3 is TGCGCCAGCAGCTTGGGAGGGTCGGGGACAGATACGCAGTATTTT. This encodes CASSLGGSGTDTQYF.

The chain combines TRBV5-1 with TRBJ1-6; 8 bases match TRBD1. The V segment lost 6 bases and the J segment 5 bases; nucleotides outside the gene matches: 4. This CDR3 spans 14 amino acids. Germline V CDR1 and CDR2: SGHRS, YFSETQ. The CDR3 region has the DNA TGCGCCAGCAATTCAGGGGGCGATAATTCACCCCTCCACTTT. It is translated as CASNSGGDNSPLHF.

This clone was recorded once. The gene calls are TRBV6-5 and TRBJ2-1; tentatively, D is TRBD2 (5 bases). V lost 6 bases and J lost 4, with 16 bases in between. Germline V gene lookup returns CDR1 MNHEY and CDR2 SVGAGI. The CDR3 is made up of 15 amino acids. DNA for the CDR3: TGTGCCAGCAGAGAGGGTTTGGGCCAATACAATGAGCAGTTCTTC. It is translated as CASREGLGQYNEQFF.

For the CDR3, the DNA is TGTGCTAGTGGTTCCGGGACAGGGTCCACCGGGGAGCTGTTTTTT. It yields the protein CASGSGTGSTGELFF. The genes are TRBV12-5 and TRBJ2-2; 9 bases agree with TRBD1. The CDR3 is 15 residues long. With V trimmed by 4 bases and J by 4 bases, 4 bases remained unmatched. CDR1 and CDR2 (germline): LGHNT, FRNRAP.

The chain has TRBV2 and TRBJ2-2, with 9 bases fitting TRBD2. V was pared by 5 bases and J by 5 bases, with 6 bases of the junction left unmatched. The CDR3 consists of 15 residues. Germline V gene sequence: CDR1 SNHLY, CDR2 FYNNEI. CDR3 protein: CASSIAGAGTGELFF. CDR3 in DNA: TGTGCCAGCAGTATAGCGGGGGCGGGAACCGGGGAGCTGTTTTTT.

This rearrangement joins TRBV7-8 to TRBJ2-2, with D possibly TRBD2 on 6 matching bases. Germline values: CDR1 SGHVS, CDR2 FQNEAQ. CDR3 length: 15 residues. V was pared by 4 bases and J by 4 bases, with 13 bases between. CDR3 sequence (DNA): TGTGCCAGCAGCTCCCCGGGACTTTCCACCGGGGAGCTGTTTTTT. This sequence encodes CASSSPGLSTGELFF.

The chain combines TRBV9 with TRBJ2-3; TRBD2 is a possible D gene (7 bases). V was clipped by 4 bases and J by 5 bases, with 17 bases between them. Germline CDR1 SGDLS, CDR2 YYNGEE. The CDR3 is 15 amino acids. The CDR3 loop reads CASSPRGGRGDTQYF. The CDR3 bases are TGTGCCAGCAGCCCCCGCGGGGGCCGTGGAGATACGCAGTATTTT.

A note on this clone: Additional DNA sequences in this sample encode the identical CDR3. The chain uses TRBV20-1 and TRBJ2-5; D is possibly TRBD2 (5 bases). Trimming pared 6 bases from V and 5 bases from J, leaving 10 bases between. The CDR3 runs to 11 residues. CDR1 and CDR2 from the germline V gene are DFQATT and SNEGSKA (reference sequence). DNA for the CDR3: TGCAGTGCCCGGGGTGGGGAGACCCAGTACTTC. Residues: CSARGGETQYF.

This clone has a single count. This chain joins TRBV21-1 and TRBJ1-2; the table's TRBD1 call for D was not verified on the DNA. TRBV21-1 is reported as a pseudogene. The CDR3 is 15 residues long. The CDR3 DNA follows: TGTGCCAGCAGTGGGGCAGGGGGCGCTGACTATGGCTACACCTTC. Protein product: CASSGAGGADYGYTF.

The chain couples TRBV7-6 to TRBJ1-1; D gene uncertain. The CDR3 covers 14 residues. V gave up 0 bases and J gave up 1 base, with 6 bases separating them. Germline CDR1 and CDR2: SGHVS and FNYEAQ. The CDR3 sequence: CASSLAHTNTEAFF. DNA of the CDR3: TGTGCCAGCAGCTTAGCGCACACGAACACTGAAGCTTTCTTT.

The genes are TRBV3-1 (or the pseudogene TRBV3-2) and TRBJ1-2; D unresolved. With 0 bases removed from V and 2 bases from J, the gap between germline ends came to 10 bases. Germline CDR1 and CDR2: LGHDT and YNNKEL (reference sequence). The CDR3 is made up of 15 amino acids. The CDR3, as DNA: TGTGCCAGCAGCCAAGAGGCCCCGCTGAACTATGGCTACACCTTC. Translated: CASSQEAPLNYGYTF.

The rearrangement joins TRBV5-4 to TRBJ1-1; D is undetermined. The CDR3 loop spans 15 amino acids. V lost 4 bases and J 3 bases, leaving 16 bases between the germline ends. CDR1 and CDR2 (germline): SGHNT, YYREEE (reference sequence). The CDR3 is CASSAQLEHDTEAFF. The CDR3, as DNA: TGTGCCAGCAGCGCCCAATTGGAGCACGACACTGAAGCTTTCTTT.

This chain uses TRBV6-5 with TRBJ2-5; D might be TRBD2 (5 bases). The V gene's germline CDR1 is MNHEY and CDR2 SVGAGI. Trimming left V 6 bases short and J 4 bases short, with 18 bases between. The CDR3 runs 15 residues. CDR3 sequence: CASSLSGWEGETQYF. CDR3 DNA sequence: TGTGCCAGCAGCTTAAGCGGTTGGGAAGGAGAGACCCAGTACTTC.

This rearrangement joins TRBV7-9 to TRBJ1-1; D remains ambiguous. Deletions cut 7 bases from V and 1 base from J, with 13 bases between. Looked up from germline, CDR1 is SEHNR and CDR2 is FQNEAQ (reference sequence). The CDR3 has 14 residues. The chain's CDR3 is CASTTPPGNTEAFF. The CDR3 coding sequence is TGTGCCAGCACTACACCCCCTGGGAACACTGAAGCTTTCTTT.

This clone came up a few times. The rearrangement joins TRBV6-5 to TRBJ1-2; 9 nucleotides align to TRBD1. Trimming took 1 base from V and 6 from J; bases not matched to a gene: 6. CDR1 and CDR2 (germline): MNHEY, SVGAGI. This CDR3 is built from 15 residues. The DNA for the CDR3 is TGTGCCAGCAGTTACTGGTCCGGGACAGGGAATGGCTACACCTTC. Its protein is CASSYWSGTGNGYTF.

The genes are TRBV7-9 and TRBJ2-2, with D perhaps TRBD1 (6 bases). This CDR3 has 17 amino acids. The germline V gene encodes CDR1 SEHNR and CDR2 FQNEAQ (reference sequence). The germline V and J ends were trimmed by 3 bases and 0 bases, with 14 bases remaining between them. CDR3 residues: CASSFTGPLANTGELFF. The CDR3 nucleotides read TGTGCCAGCAGCTTTACAGGGCCGTTGGCGAACACCGGGGAGCTGTTTTTT.

This sequence joins TRBV10-3 and TRBJ1-2; 7 nucleotides match TRBD1. The V and J ends lost 0 bases and 8 bases, in that order; junction bases with no gene match: 9. The germline V gene has CDR1 ENHRY and CDR2 SYGVKD. The CDR3 contains 15 residues. Written as DNA, the CDR3 is TGTGCCATCAGTGAGTCTATACAGGGGATAGGAGGCTACACCTTC. Amino acid sequence: CAISESIQGIGGYTF.

The V gene is TRBV5-1, the J gene TRBJ2-5; the match to TRBD1 covers 9 bases. This CDR3 contains 14 residues. After removal of 4 bases from V and 13 bases from J, the junction contained 14 bases not matched to a gene. Germline assignment: CDR1 SGHRS and CDR2 YFSETQ. The chain's CDR3 is CASSPSTGQGTWYF. DNA of the CDR3: TGCGCCAGCAGCCCATCAACGGGACAGGGTACATGGTACTTC.

The chain uses TRBV5-4 and TRBJ1-5, with TRBD1 identical over 10 bases. CDR1 and CDR2 (germline): SGHNT, YYREEE (reference sequence). The CDR3 runs 16 residues. The V and J ends lost 4 bases and 3 bases, in that order; junction bases with no gene match: 7. CDR3 sequence reads: CASSRDGTGVNQPQHF. The CDR3 region has the DNA TGTGCCAGCAGCCGCGACGGGACAGGGGTCAATCAGCCCCAGCATTTT.

The chain links TRBV5-5 to TRBJ2-5; weak D call: TRBD1 (8 bases). Germline values: CDR1 SGHKS, CDR2 YYEKEE (reference sequence). Deletions cut 4 bases from V and 7 bases from J, with 23 bases between. This CDR3 spans 16 amino acids. CDR3 sequence: CASSPGGRGLPVTQYF. CDR3 nucleotide sequence: TGTGCCAGCAGCCCGGGAGGCAGGGGGCTGCCGGTGACCCAGTACTTC. The variable domain in full, completed from reference TRBV5-5 and TRBJ2-5, reads DAGVTQSPTHLIKTRGQQVTLRCSPISGHKSVSWYQQVLGQGPQFIFQYYEKEERGRGNFPDRFSARQFPNYSSELNVNALLLGDSALYLCASSPGGRGLPVTQYFGPGTRLLVL.

CDR3 nucleotides: TGTGCCAGCAGTTACTCCCTCGGACAACAAAACACCATATATTTT. Its translation: CASSYSLGQQNTIYF. V usage is TRBV6-5 and J usage is TRBJ1-3; weak D call: TRBD1 (5 bases). CDR3 size: 15 residues. V lost 0 bases and J 6 bases, leaving 12 bases between the germline ends. In germline, CDR1 is MNHEY, CDR2 SVGAGI.

The chain is built from TRBV5-4 and TRBJ2-3; 9 nucleotides agree with TRBD2. The ends lost 5 bases at V and 1 base at J; junction bases unmatched: 8. The germline gives CDR1 SGHNT, CDR2 YYREEE (reference sequence). The CDR3 consists of 16 residues. CDR3 nucleotides: TGTGCCAGCAGTCCGGGGGTAGCGGGGGGCACAGATACGCAGTATTTT. This encodes CASSPGVAGGTDTQYF. The full variable domain, its missing parts supplied by reference TRBV5-4 and TRBJ2-3, is ETGVTQSPTHLIKTRGQQVTLRCSSQSGHNTVSWYQQALGQGPQFIFQYYREEENGRGNFPPRFSGLQFPNYSSELNVNALELDDSALYLCASSPGVAGGTDTQYFGPGTRLTVL.

This clone occurred once. This chain uses TRBV7-9 with TRBJ2-5; 8 bases match TRBD1. With V trimmed by 2 bases and J by 5 bases, 10 bases remained unmatched. This CDR3 region has 16 residues. Germline loops: CDR1 SEHNR, CDR2 FQNEAQ (reference sequence). CDR3 sequence (DNA): TGTGCCAGCAGCTTACGCACAGGGGGGCGCGGGGAGACCCAGTACTTC. Residues: CASSLRTGGRGETQYF. The full variable domain, in which reference TRBV7-9 and TRBJ2-5 provide the parts outside the CDR3, is DTGVSQNPRHKITKRGQNVTFRCDPISEHNRLYWYRQTLGQGPEFLTYFQNEAQLEKSRLLSDRFSAERPKGSFSTLEIQRTEQGDSAMYLCASSLRTGGRGETQYFGPGTRLLVL.

The chain has TRBV27 and TRBJ1-6; TRBD1 agrees at 8 bases. Trimming took 6 bases from V and 4 from J; bases not matched to a gene: 5. Looked up from germline, CDR1 is MNHEY and CDR2 is SMNVEV (reference sequence). The CDR3 consists of 15 residues. CDR3 sequence (DNA): TGTGCCAGCAGAGGGGGGACAGGTTATAATTCACCCCTCCACTTT. It encodes CASRGGTGYNSPLHF.